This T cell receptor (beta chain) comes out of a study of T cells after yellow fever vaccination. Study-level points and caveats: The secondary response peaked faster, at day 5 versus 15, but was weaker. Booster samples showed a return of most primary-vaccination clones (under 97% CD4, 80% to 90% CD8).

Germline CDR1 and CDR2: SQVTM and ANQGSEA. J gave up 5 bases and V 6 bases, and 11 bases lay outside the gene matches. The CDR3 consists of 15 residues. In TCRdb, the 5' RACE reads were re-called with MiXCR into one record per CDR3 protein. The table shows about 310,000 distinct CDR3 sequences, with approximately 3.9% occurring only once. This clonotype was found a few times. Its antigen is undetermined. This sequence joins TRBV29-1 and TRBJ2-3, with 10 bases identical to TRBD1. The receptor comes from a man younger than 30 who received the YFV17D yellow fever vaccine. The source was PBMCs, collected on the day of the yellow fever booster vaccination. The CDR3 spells CSVAGTGALGDTQYF. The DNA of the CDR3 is TGCAGCGTAGCCGGGACAGGGGCCCTGGGAGATACGCAGTATTTT.